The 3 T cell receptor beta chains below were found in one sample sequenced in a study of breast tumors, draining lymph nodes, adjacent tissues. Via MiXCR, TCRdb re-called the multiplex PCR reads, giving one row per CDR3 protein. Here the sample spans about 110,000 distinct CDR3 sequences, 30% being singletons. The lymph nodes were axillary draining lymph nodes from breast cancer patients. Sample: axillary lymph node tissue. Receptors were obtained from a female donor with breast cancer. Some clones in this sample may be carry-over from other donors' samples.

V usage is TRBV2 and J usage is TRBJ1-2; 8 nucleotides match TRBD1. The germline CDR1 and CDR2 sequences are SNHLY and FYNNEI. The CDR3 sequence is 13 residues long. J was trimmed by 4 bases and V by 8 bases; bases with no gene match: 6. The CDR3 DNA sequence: TGTGCCAGCGGGAGGGGACAGGCCTATGGCTACACCTTC. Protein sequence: CASGRGQAYGYTF.

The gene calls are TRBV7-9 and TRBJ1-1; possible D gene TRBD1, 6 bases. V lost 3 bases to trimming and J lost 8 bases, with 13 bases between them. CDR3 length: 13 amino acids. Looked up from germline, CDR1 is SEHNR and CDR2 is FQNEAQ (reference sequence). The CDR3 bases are TGTGCCAGCAGCTTCTCTCTTACAGGGGAAGCTTTCTTT. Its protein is CASSFSLTGEAFF.

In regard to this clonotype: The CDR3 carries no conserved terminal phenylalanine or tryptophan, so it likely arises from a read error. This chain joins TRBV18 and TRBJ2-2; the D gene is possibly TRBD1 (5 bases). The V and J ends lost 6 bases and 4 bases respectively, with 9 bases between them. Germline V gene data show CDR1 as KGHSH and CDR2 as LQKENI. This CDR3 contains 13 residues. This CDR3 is CASSSQGTGELFL. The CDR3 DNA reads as TGTGCCAGCTCTTCCCAGGGCACCGGGGAGCTGTTTCTT.